Given below is one T cell receptor beta chain in context. As handled by the study authors: Amplified reference gene primers provided the basis for estimating nucleated cell counts. The repertoire was sequenced with immunoSEQ multiplex PCR; TCRdb's copy has only in-frame clones and lacks some. D and trimming come from the DNA, and the V and J calls and clone size come from that table. This table has around 30,000 clones, around 80% appearing once. CDR1 and CDR2 (germline): SGHRS, YFSETQ. CDR3 length: 15 residues. V lost 0 bases, J lost 2 bases, and 9 bases lay in between. This sample was included in a study of blood T cell repertoires in COVID-19. As for the study in general: The origin of the acute and convalescent COVID-19 samples was the United States, Italy and Spain. The cDNA or gDNA used as material had been derived from T cells, B-cell-depleted T cells, or PBMCs.

The source material was peripheral blood. The chain combines TRBV5-1 with TRBJ1-3; TRBD1 is a possible D gene (5 bases). The receptor's source is a man aged 80 or over with active or convalescent COVID-19. The DNA for the CDR3 is TGCGCCAGCAGCTTGGAGGCAGGGACTGGAAACACCATATATTTT. Amino acids: CASSLEAGTGNTIYF.